The 27 T cell receptor beta chains below all came from one sample that was sequenced in a study of control samples from healthy donors and cancer patients. Clones were sequenced by immunoSEQ multiplex PCR, and TCRdb holds only the in-frame ones, with some missing. Counted here are over 100,000 clones, more than 80% occurring once; the ten biggest clones make up about 2.7%. Sequenced input: blood. All receptors derive from a man between 40 and 49 years old in good health.

The chain combines TRBV7-8 with TRBJ2-7; D is unclear. Between the trimmed V and J ends, which lost 1 base and 4 bases, there was a span of 5 bases. The CDR3 totals 12 residues. Per the germline V gene, CDR1 is SGHVS and CDR2 is FQNEAQ. In nucleotides, the CDR3 is TGTGCCAGCAGCTTAGTGGGATACGAGCAGTACTTC. Translating gives CASSLVGYEQYF.

The chain joins TRBV5-8 to TRBJ2-5, with D possibly called TRBD1 or TRBD2 (5 bases each). Trimming shortened V by 5 bases and J by 5 bases, and 19 bases separated the two germline ends. Germline V CDR1 and CDR2: SGHTS, YDEGEE. This CDR3 has 15 amino acids. In DNA, the CDR3 is TGTGCCAGCAGAATCCCCGGGACCTTAGGGGAGACCCAGTACTTC. This encodes CASRIPGTLGETQYF.

This clone appeared a single time. The CDR3 DNA follows: TGTGCCAGCAGCTCAAATTCCGGGACAGGGAGCTCCTACAATGAGCAGTTCTTC. Translated: CASSSNSGTGSSYNEQFF. This rearrangement joins TRBV7-9 to TRBJ2-1, with 9 positions matching TRBD1. Germline V CDR1 and CDR2: SEHNR, FQNEAQ (reference sequence). The length of the CDR3 is 18 residues. J lost 0 bases, V lost 4 bases, and 10 bases had no gene match. Using reference TRBV7-9 and TRBJ2-1 for the parts outside the CDR3, the full variable domain is DTGVSQNPRHKITKRGQNVTFRCDPISEHNRLYWYRQTLGQGPEFLTYFQNEAQLEKSRLLSDRFSAERPKGSFSTLEIQRTEQGDSAMYLCASSSNSGTGSSYNEQFFGPGTRLTVL.

This clone occurred once. The genes are TRBV5-6 and TRBJ2-7; D is perhaps TRBD1 (6 bases). V was pared by 7 bases and J by 0 bases, with 8 bases between. The CDR3 sequence is 12 residues long. Germline CDR1 is SGHDT and CDR2 is YYEEEE. In nucleotides, the CDR3 is TGTGCCAGCGGACAGAGCTCCTACGAGCAGTACTTC. Protein product: CASGQSSYEQYF. The entire variable domain, with the rest obtained from reference TRBV5-6 and TRBJ2-7, is as follows: DAGVTQSPTHLIKTRGQQVTLRCSPKSGHDTVSWYQQALGQGPQFIFQYYEEEERQRGNFPDRFSGHQFPNYSSELNVNALLLGDSALYLCASGQSSYEQYFGPGTRLTVT.

This clone showed up just a few times. CDR3 bases: TGTGCCAGCAGGAAAACGGCAGATACGCAGTATTTT. Translation: CASRKTADTQYF. The genes are TRBV12-3 or TRBV12-4 and TRBJ2-3; D remains ambiguous. Trimming cost V 6 bases and J 4 bases, with 8 bases left between them. CDR3 size: 12 residues.

The chain recombines TRBV5-1 with TRBJ2-2; D ambiguous. This CDR3 has 16 amino acids. The ends were cut back, 0 bases at V and 0 bases at J, with 9 bases in the middle. Germline CDR1 is SGHRS and CDR2 is YFSETQ. In DNA, the CDR3 is TGCGCCAGCAGCTTGGTGTCTAGACCGAACACCGGGGAGCTGTTTTTT. Translating it yields CASSLVSRPNTGELFF. Full variable domain (outside the CDR3, taken from reference TRBV5-1 and TRBJ2-2): KAGVTQTPRYLIKTRGQQVTLSCSPISGHRSVSWYQQTPGQGLQFLFEYFSETQRNKGNFPGRFSGRQFSNSRSEMNVSTLELGDSALYLCASSLVSRPNTGELFFGEGSRLTVL.

The chain links TRBV5-1 to TRBJ2-2; the D gene is possibly TRBD1 (5 bases). CDR3 length equals 15 residues. The germline V gene encodes CDR1 SGHRS and CDR2 YFSETQ. The ends were cut back, 0 bases at V and 5 bases at J, with 11 bases in the middle. In DNA, the CDR3 is TGCGCCAGCAGCTTGGAGGTCAGGGCTACCGGGGAGCTGTTTTTT. This encodes CASSLEVRATGELFF.

This chain uses TRBV3-1 (or the pseudogene TRBV3-2) with TRBJ1-6, with D possibly TRBD1 on 6 matching bases. Between the trimmed V and J ends, which lost 3 bases and 6 bases, there was a span of 15 bases. The CDR3 sequence is 16 residues long. Germline V gives CDR1 LGHDT, CDR2 YNNKEL (reference sequence). The CDR3 reads CASSHSMGAGNSPLHF. CDR3 sequence (DNA): TGTGCCAGCAGCCACTCCATGGGGGCGGGTAATTCACCCCTCCACTTT.

The chain carries TRBV6-6 and TRBJ2-7, with TRBD2 matching 8 bases. The ends lost 0 bases at V and 4 bases at J; junction bases unmatched: 5. CDR3 length: 15 residues. Germline values: CDR1 MNHNY, CDR2 SVGAGI (reference sequence). The CDR3 sequence: CASSYSGGLGYEQYF. CDR3 nucleotide sequence: TGTGCCAGCAGTTACTCAGGGGGACTAGGGTACGAGCAGTACTTC.

The chain recombines TRBV20-1 with TRBJ2-1; D gene uncertain. The CDR3 contains 11 residues. From germline, CDR1 is DFQATT and CDR2 SNEGSKA (reference sequence). Deletions cut 0 bases from V and 13 bases from J, with 10 bases between. The CDR3 DNA sequence: TGCAGTGCTAGAGACCTCTTAGGCCAGTTCTTC. This gives the protein CSARDLLGQFF.

Notes on this clone: Since a much larger clone is just one base distant, this may be a read error. The sample holds other DNA sequences that translate to the same CDR3. The chain couples TRBV5-1 to TRBJ2-5, with D unclear. This CDR3 is 11 amino acids long. The V end lost 0 bases, the J end lost 5 bases, and 2 bases lay between the germline ends. Per germline, CDR1 SGHRS and CDR2 YFSETQ. The chain's CDR3 is CASSLVETQYF. Written as DNA, the CDR3 is TGCGCCAGCAGCTTGGTGGAGACCCAGTACTTC.

The chain uses TRBV5-1 and TRBJ2-7; maybe TRBD1 (7 bases). Trimming left V 4 bases short and J 6 bases short, with 17 bases between. Germline CDR1 reads SGHRS; CDR2 reads YFSETQ. This CDR3 region has 14 residues. CDR3 amino acids: CASSEQGRSVEQYF. The CDR3 DNA is TGCGCCAGCAGCGAACAGGGGAGGTCGGTCGAGCAGTACTTC.

The V call is TRBV7-8, the J call TRBJ1-5; D may be TRBD1 (6 bases). Deletions cut 3 bases from V and 2 bases from J, with 20 bases between. The CDR3 consists of 18 residues. CDR1 and CDR2 from the germline V gene are SGHVS and FQNEAQ. CDR3 protein: CASSLWTGGIKGNQPQHF. The CDR3 DNA is TGTGCCAGCAGCTTGTGGACCGGGGGCATAAAGGGCAATCAGCCCCAGCATTTT.

The chain couples TRBV10-3 to TRBJ2-7; TRBD1 or TRBD2 may be the D gene (5 bases each). The CDR3 totals 11 residues. The germline V gene has CDR1 ENHRY and CDR2 SYGVKD. Trimming pared 10 bases from V and 0 bases from J, leaving 7 bases between. CDR3 nucleotide sequence: TGTGCCACAGGGACCTCCTACGAGCAGTACTTC. It codes for CATGTSYEQYF.

The chain employs TRBV2 and TRBJ2-7, with D unclear. Germline V gene sequence: CDR1 SNHLY, CDR2 FYNNEI. V was pared by 10 bases and J by 5 bases, with 12 bases between. The CDR3 runs 11 residues. In DNA, the CDR3 is TGTGCCACCCGCACTGGGGACGAGCAGTACTTC. This translates into CATRTGDEQYF. Filled out from reference TRBV2 and TRBJ2-7, the complete variable domain reads EPEVTQTPSHQVTQMGQEVILRCVPISNHLYFYWYRQILGQKVEFLVSFYNNEISEKSEIFDDQFSVERPDGSNFTLKIRSTKLEDSAMYFCATRTGDEQYFGPGTRLTVT.

The J gene is TRBJ2-1, the V gene TRBV27; D is ambiguous. V gave up 5 bases and J gave up 10 bases, with 18 bases separating them. In germline, CDR1 is MNHEY, CDR2 SMNVEV (reference sequence). This CDR3 region has 14 residues. CDR3 residues: CASSLSQTPREQFF. The CDR3 bases are TGTGCCAGCAGTCTCTCACAGACTCCCAGGGAGCAGTTCTTC.

The V call is TRBV5-1, the J call TRBJ2-2, with D maybe TRBD2 (6 bases). The CDR3 covers 13 residues. The germline CDR1 and CDR2 sequences are SGHRS and YFSETQ. V was cut by 3 bases and J by 5 bases, with 8 bases left in between. The DNA of the CDR3 is TGCGCCAGCAGCTCCGCGGGAACCGGGGAGCTGTTTTTT. Amino acid sequence: CASSSAGTGELFF.

A single count supports this clone. The chain is built from TRBV5-1 and TRBJ1-2, with a tentative D call TRBD1 (6 bases). CDR1 is SGHRS, CDR2 YFSETQ, per germline. CDR3 length: 13 residues. V shed 6 bases and J shed 2 bases, with 11 bases lying between them. The CDR3 region has the DNA TGCGCCAGCACCCAACAGGGAAACTATGGCTACACCTTC. This translates into CASTQQGNYGYTF.

This sequence joins TRBV6-1 and TRBJ1-1, with D perhaps matching TRBD1 (6 bases). The length of the CDR3 is 15 residues. The V end lost 2 bases, the J end lost 6 bases, and 16 bases lay between the germline ends. Germline V gene lookup returns CDR1 MNHNS and CDR2 SASEGT. The chain's CDR3 is CASSELNRAVPEAFF. The DNA of the CDR3 is TGTGCCAGCAGTGAATTGAACAGGGCTGTCCCTGAAGCTTTCTTT.

This chain links TRBV7-3 with TRBJ2-1; D possibly matches TRBD1 or TRBD2 (6 bases each). The V gene lost 2 bases and the J gene lost 6 bases, with 14 bases spanning the gap. CDR3 size: 15 residues. Germline CDR1 is SGHTA and CDR2 is FQGTGA. Here the CDR3 DNA reads TGTGCCAGCAGCTTATTCGGGGGCATTAGCAATGAGCAGTTCTTC. Translated: CASSLFGGISNEQFF.

The table lists this clone with a few counts. The chain couples TRBV28 to TRBJ1-2; 10 bases agree with TRBD1. The CDR3 is 16 residues long. Germline CDR1 MDHEN, CDR2 SYDVKM. The V segment lost 3 bases and the J segment 1 base; nucleotides outside the gene matches: 5. CDR3 coding DNA: TGTGCCAGCAGTTTGGACAGGGGGTCCTATAACTATGGCTACACCTTC. Amino acids: CASSLDRGSYNYGYTF.

V gene TRBV11-3 combines with J gene TRBJ2-5, with D tentatively TRBD2 (5 bases). CDR1 is SGHNT, CDR2 YENEEA, per germline. V was pared by 3 bases and J by 2 bases, with 13 bases between. This CDR3 contains 15 residues. CDR3: CASSLGDRPQETQYF. The CDR3 DNA reads as TGTGCCAGCAGCTTGGGAGATCGTCCTCAAGAGACCCAGTACTTC.

The chain couples TRBV5-1 to TRBJ2-7, with D possibly being TRBD1 or TRBD2 (5 bases each). Per germline, CDR1 SGHRS and CDR2 YFSETQ. The CDR3 loop spans 13 amino acids. V gave up 3 bases and J gave up 2 bases, with 9 bases separating them. CDR3 DNA: TGCGCCAGCAGCTCGGGGCCAACCTACGAGCAGTACTTC. Its protein product is CASSSGPTYEQYF.

This chain uses TRBV24-1 with TRBJ1-6, with 10 bases matching TRBD1. The V gene's germline CDR1 is KGHDR and CDR2 SFDVKD. This CDR3 comprises 16 residues. Germline trimming cut 2 bases from V and 9 bases from J; bases unmatched to any gene: 6. CDR3 sequence: CATSDSRQGASSPLHF. CDR3 sequence (DNA): TGTGCCACCAGTGATTCTAGACAGGGGGCGAGTTCACCCCTCCACTTT.

The rearrangement joins TRBV5-1 to TRBJ1-1; TRBD1 matches 7 bases. After removal of 4 bases from V and 1 base from J, the junction contained 13 bases not matched to a gene. The V gene's germline CDR1 is SGHRS and CDR2 YFSETQ. The CDR3 extends over 17 amino acids. Here the CDR3 reads CASSPTTGRHGNTEAFF. The CDR3, as DNA: TGCGCCAGCAGCCCAACGACAGGGAGACACGGGAACACTGAAGCTTTCTTT.

The chain carries TRBV15 and TRBJ2-7; possible D gene TRBD1, 6 bases. Germline V lookup: CDR1 LNHNV, CDR2 YYDKDF (reference sequence). Trimming removed 5 bases at V and 5 bases at J, with 19 bases between. The CDR3 extends over 15 amino acids. The CDR3 DNA follows: TGTGCCACCAGCCCGAACAGGGAAGGGGTCCACGAGCAGTACTTC. Translated: CATSPNREGVHEQYF.

This clone has just one count. The genes are TRBV2 and TRBJ2-5; D possibly uses TRBD1 or TRBD2 (6 bases each). Trimming took 1 base from V and 5 from J, leaving 14 bases between them. Germline CDR1 SNHLY, CDR2 FYNNEI. The CDR3 has 15 residues. CDR3 sequence: CASSEGTGAGETQYF. CDR3 bases: TGTGCCAGCAGTGAAGGCACGGGGGCGGGGGAGACCCAGTACTTC.